One and the same sample provided the 14 T cell receptor beta chains below, sequenced in a study of regulatory T cells in long-lasting Graves disease. Time point: newly diagnosed GD, antithyroid drugs for less than 3 months. The TCR library was made from RNA extracted from PBMCs. Combining iRepertoire HTBI primers with Arm-PCR of CDR3 regions, the authors built TCR beta libraries. MiXCR, run by TCRdb on the multiplex PCR reads, gives a single entry per CDR3 protein. In the table there are more than 450,000 distinct CDR3 sequences, 12% of which are singletons. The same data also went into a second study, on T cells in Graves' hyperthyroidism and ophthalmopathy.

Sequences were derived from peripheral blood mononuclear cells (PBMCs), sampled at new diagnosis, from a patient treated with antithyroid drugs. The receptors shown here come from a woman in her twenties or thirties with Graves disease.

V and J are TRBV19 and TRBJ2-5; 12 bases align to TRBD1. The V gene's germline CDR1 is LNHDA and CDR2 SQIVND (reference sequence). With V trimmed by 3 bases and J by 5 bases, 4 bases remained unmatched. The CDR3 extends over 15 amino acids. The CDR3 bases are TGTGCCAGTAGTATTTGGGACAGGGGGCTTGAGACCCAGTACTTC. This encodes CASSIWDRGLETQYF. The full variable domain, rest sourced from reference TRBV19 and TRBJ2-5, is DGGITQSPKYLFRKEGQNVTLSCEQNLNHDAMYWYRQDPGQGLRLIYYSQIVNDFQKGDIAEGYSVSREKKESFPLTVTSAQKNPTAFYLCASSIWDRGLETQYFGPGTRLLVL.

The chain recombines TRBV11-3 with TRBJ2-3; 7 bases are shared with TRBD2. The length of the CDR3 is 19 residues. Germline trimming cut 0 bases from V and 2 bases from J; bases unmatched to any gene: 14. Per the germline V gene, CDR1 is SGHNT and CDR2 is YENEEA. In DNA form, the CDR3 reads TGTGCCAGCAGCTTAGATCCCGGGACCAGCGGGATATTCACAGATACGCAGTATTTT. Amino acids: CASSLDPGTSGIFTDTQYF.

This clonotype was detected ten times or more. The chain couples TRBV19 to TRBJ2-1; 9 nucleotides agree with TRBD2. Trimming at V came to 7 bases and at J to 0 bases, leaving 7 bases not matched to a gene. The CDR3 is made up of 16 amino acids. Germline CDR1 is LNHDA and CDR2 is SQIVND (reference sequence). CDR3 sequence reads: CASKASGTISYNEQFF. The CDR3 DNA is TGTGCCAGTAAAGCTAGCGGGACAATCTCCTACAATGAGCAGTTCTTC.

The chain uses TRBV28 and TRBJ2-3, with TRBD2 matching over 10 bases. CDR3 length equals 19 residues. The germline gives CDR1 MDHEN, CDR2 SYDVKM. After removal of 6 bases from V and 2 bases from J, the junction contained 17 bases not matched to a gene. CDR3 sequence reads: CASSLWNLAGEGATDTQYF. The DNA for the CDR3 is TGTGCCAGCAGCCTCTGGAACCTAGCGGGAGAAGGAGCCACAGATACGCAGTATTTT. The complete variable domain, with remaining parts taken from reference TRBV28 and TRBJ2-3, reads DVKVTQSSRYLVKRTGEKVFLECVQDMDHENMFWYRQDPGLGLRLIYFSYDVKMKEKGDIPEGYSVSREKKERFSLILESASTNQTSMYLCASSLWNLAGEGATDTQYFGPGTRLTVL.

This clonotype showed up many times. The chain links TRBV5-6 to TRBJ2-4; no clear D. Germline V gives CDR1 SGHDT, CDR2 YYEEEE. This CDR3 comprises 17 residues. V was pared by 5 bases and J by 2 bases, with 20 bases between. CDR3 sequence (DNA): TGTGCCAGCAGTTTTCAACCATGGACGGCTACCAAAAACATTCAGTACTTC. Protein product: CASSFQPWTATKNIQYF.

This clonotype was observed at least ten times. The chain has TRBV7-2 and TRBJ2-7; 7 nucleotides line up with TRBD1. The CDR3 is 15 amino acids. The V and J ends lost 1 base and 4 bases, in that order; junction bases with no gene match: 7. The germline gives CDR1 SGHTA, CDR2 FQGNSA. The CDR3 coding sequence is TGTGCCAGCAGCTTAGTTCAGGGGGTTGGGTACGAGCAGTACTTC. It codes for CASSLVQGVGYEQYF.

Only a few counts were recorded for this clonotype. V is TRBV2 and J is TRBJ1-4, with 11 bases aligning to TRBD1. The CDR3 consists of 15 residues. Germline CDR1 reads SNHLY; CDR2 reads FYNNEI. V was pared by 6 bases and J by 8 bases, with 8 bases of the junction left unmatched. In nucleotides, the CDR3 is TGTGCCAGCAGCCGAGGGACAGGGGGGCGCGAAAAACTGTTTTTT. It codes for CASSRGTGGREKLFF.

This clonotype has a handful of counts. The V gene is TRBV19, the J gene TRBJ2-7; D unresolved. Trimming removed 4 bases from V and 3 bases from J, with 10 bases in between. Germline V CDR1 and CDR2: LNHDA, SQIVND (reference sequence). This CDR3 comprises 13 residues. CDR3 coding DNA: TGTGCCAGTAGTACGGCTAACTACTACGAGCAGTACTTC. Translation: CASSTANYYEQYF.

The chain combines TRBV15 with TRBJ2-3; the D gene is possibly TRBD1 (5 bases). V was pared by 0 bases and J by 3 bases, with 10 bases between. This CDR3 has 15 residues. Germline CDR1 is LNHNV and CDR2 is YYDKDF (reference sequence). CDR3 nucleotides: TGTGCCACCAGCAGAGACAGGGAACTAACAGATACGCAGTATTTT. It yields the protein CATSRDRELTDTQYF.

This clonotype was seen many times. The rearrangement links TRBV10-2 to TRBJ2-7, with D uncertain. The CDR3 extends over 17 amino acids. The V end lost 4 bases, the J end lost 9 bases, and 28 bases lay between the germline ends. Germline V gene sequence: CDR1 WSHSY, CDR2 SAAADI. Written as DNA, the CDR3 is TGCGCCAGCAGTGCTACGTCTTCCTCTGATACCTATTACCCGCAGTACTTC. Translating gives CASSATSSSDTYYPQYF.

This sequence joins TRBV4-1 and TRBJ2-7; 9 positions agree with TRBD2. V dropped 1 base and J dropped 6; count of bases not matched to a gene: 7. Germline-derived CDR1 and CDR2 are MGHRA and YSYEKL. CDR3 length: 15 residues. CDR3 in amino acids: CASSQGGLASREQYF. The CDR3 DNA reads as TGCGCCAGCAGCCAAGGGGGACTAGCTTCTCGCGAGCAGTACTTC.

This clonotype was counted ten times or more. The chain links TRBV6-1 to TRBJ2-6; D ambiguous. This CDR3 has 21 amino acids. Trimming pared 7 bases from V and 0 bases from J, leaving 28 bases between. Germline values: CDR1 MNHNS, CDR2 SASEGT. The CDR3 nucleotides are TGTGCCAGCAACCCGCAGAGATTTTTTAAACTGAACCCCTCTGGGGCCAACGTCCTGACTTTC. It codes for CASNPQRFFKLNPSGANVLTF.

The sample holds a few counts of this clonotype. The chain carries TRBV6-2 or TRBV6-3 and TRBJ2-5, with 9 bases identical to TRBD2. Trimming at V came to 7 bases and at J to 1 base, leaving 19 bases not matched to a gene. The germline gives CDR1 MNHEY, CDR2 SVGEGT. The CDR3 has 19 residues. CDR3 residues: CASTPGSGLAFVSQETQYF. In nucleotides, the CDR3 is TGTGCCAGCACGCCAGGGAGCGGACTAGCGTTTGTATCCCAAGAGACCCAGTACTTC.

This clonotype has at least ten counts. The rearrangement links TRBV3-1 to TRBJ2-7; a possible D gene is TRBD2 (6 bases). The CDR3 is made up of 16 amino acids. V was clipped by 1 base and J by 2 bases, with 15 bases between them. CDR1 and CDR2 from the germline V gene are LGHDT and YNNKEL (reference sequence). The CDR3 here is CASSQVPGLRPYEQYF. The DNA of the CDR3 is TGTGCCAGCAGCCAAGTCCCGGGACTCCGCCCCTACGAGCAGTACTTC.